This passage covers 14 T cell receptor beta chains from one sample sequenced in a study of T-cell reconstitution after alpha-beta-depleted transplantation in children. For TCRbeta, the library was prepared with unique molecular identifiers. In TCRdb, the PCR reads were re-called with MiXCR into one record per CDR3 protein. The repertoire holds about 300,000 distinct CDR3 sequences, with roughly a tenth as singletons. Sequenced material: PBMCs, taken before TCRalphabeta/CD19-depleted stem cell transplant. These receptors all come from a boy under two years old with acute myeloid leukemia, due to receive a stem cell transplant.

This clonotype showed up many times. The rearrangement joins TRBV28 to TRBJ2-1, with unresolved D. CDR1 and CDR2 from the germline V gene are MDHEN and SYDVKM. The germline V and J ends were trimmed by 5 bases and 8 bases, with 10 bases remaining between them. The CDR3 runs 12 residues. The CDR3 region is CASSVERDEQFF. DNA for the CDR3: TGTGCCAGCAGTGTCGAACGGGATGAGCAGTTCTTC.

At least ten counts were recorded for this clonotype. The chain has TRBV29-1 and TRBJ2-7; 10 positions agree with TRBD1. The germline gives CDR1 SQVTM, CDR2 ANQGSEA. The CDR3 has 14 amino acids. With V trimmed by 2 bases and J by 6 bases, 7 bases remained unmatched. The CDR3 spells CSVEITGTGAEQYF. As DNA, the CDR3 is TGCAGCGTTGAAATAACCGGGACAGGGGCCGAGCAGTACTTC.

The table lists this clonotype with many counts. This chain joins TRBV11-2 and TRBJ2-2; D may be TRBD1 (5 bases). CDR3 size: 14 residues. Germline lookup yields CDR1 SGHAT and CDR2 FQNNGV. Trimming removed 6 bases at V and 6 bases at J, with 14 bases between. The CDR3, as DNA: TGTGCCAGCAGTTTGGTCAGGGTTCCCGGGGAGCTGTTTTTT. Its translation: CASSLVRVPGELFF. Complete variable domain (other parts from reference TRBV11-2 and TRBJ2-2): EAGVAQSPRYKIIEKRQSVAFWCNPISGHATLYWYQQILGQGPKLLIQFQNNGVVDDSQLPKDRFSAERLKGVDSTLKIQPAKLEDSAVYLCASSLVRVPGELFFGEGSRLTVL.

This clonotype has a count of ten or more. This chain links TRBV5-1 with TRBJ2-5; possibly TRBD1 or TRBD2 for D (5 bases each). V lost 3 bases to trimming and J lost 2 bases, with 14 bases between them. Germline CDR1 is SGHRS and CDR2 is YFSETQ. This CDR3 contains 15 residues. The CDR3 here is CASSYPRDEQETQYF. The CDR3 DNA reads TGCGCCAGCAGCTACCCCAGGGACGAACAAGAGACCCAGTACTTC.

The chain is built from TRBV19 and TRBJ2-7; 9 nucleotides agree with TRBD1. V lost 3 bases, J lost 4 bases, and 1 base stayed unmatched. The germline CDR1 and CDR2 sequences are LNHDA and SQIVND (reference sequence). This CDR3 is 13 amino acids long. This chain's CDR3 is CASSMDRGYEQYF. The CDR3 nucleotides are TGTGCCAGTAGTATGGACAGGGGATACGAGCAGTACTTC.

This clonotype was found many times. The CDR3 sequence: CASSQVPRSSYEQYF. In DNA, the CDR3 is TGTGCCAGCAGCCAAGTCCCGCGGAGCTCCTACGAGCAGTACTTC. The genes are TRBV3-1 and TRBJ2-7, with D unresolved. Germline V CDR1 and CDR2: LGHDT, YNNKEL (reference sequence). The CDR3 contains 15 residues. V lost 1 base and J 0 bases, leaving 10 bases between the germline ends.

This clonotype was counted between two and nine times. The rearrangement joins TRBV3-1 to TRBJ2-7; the D call may be TRBD1 or TRBD2 (5 bases each). Germline lookup yields CDR1 LGHDT and CDR2 YNNKEL (reference sequence). This CDR3 is 16 amino acids long. Trimming took off 1 base at V and 1 base at J, with 14 bases between the two ends. The CDR3 protein is CASSQGGWGGSYEQYF. CDR3 nucleotides: TGTGCCAGCAGCCAAGGAGGGTGGGGCGGTTCCTACGAGCAGTACTTC.

This chain links TRBV20-1 with TRBJ1-5; D unclear. The CDR3 is made up of 15 amino acids. Trimming cost V 2 bases and J 0 bases, with 11 bases left between them. CDR1 and CDR2 (germline): DFQATT, SNEGSKA (reference sequence). This CDR3 is CSARIWGNSNQPQHF. CDR3 sequence (DNA): TGCAGTGCTAGAATCTGGGGAAATAGCAATCAGCCCCAGCATTTT.

This clonotype was picked up many times. V is TRBV3-1 and J is TRBJ2-2; no clear D gene. CDR1 and CDR2 (germline): LGHDT, YNNKEL (reference sequence). V was trimmed by 4 bases and J by 4 bases, leaving 7 bases between them. The CDR3 has 13 amino acids. The CDR3 coding sequence is TGTGCCAGCAGCCCCCGACCCACCGGGGAGCTGTTTTTT. This translates into CASSPRPTGELFF.

This clonotype was seen only a few times. The CDR3 DNA is TGTGCCAGCAGCGAAGAGCGGGGAGACTCCTACAATGAGCAGTTCTTC. Protein product: CASSEERGDSYNEQFF. The chain recombines TRBV28 with TRBJ2-1; 7 nucleotides line up with TRBD2. The CDR3 runs 16 residues. With 6 bases clipped from V and 0 bases from J, the junction kept 8 bases outside the gene matches. Germline CDR1 MDHEN, CDR2 SYDVKM.

This clonotype was picked up many times. The genes are TRBV5-1 and TRBJ2-1; the D gene is possibly TRBD2 (6 bases). The germline CDR1 and CDR2 sequences are SGHRS and YFSETQ. The CDR3 has 15 amino acids. Trimming stripped 2 bases from V and 4 bases from J, with 13 bases between. The CDR3 here is CASSLAGTPYNEQFF. CDR3 bases: TGCGCCAGCAGCTTAGCCGGGACTCCTTACAATGAGCAGTTCTTC. The whole variable domain, remainder taken from reference TRBV5-1 and TRBJ2-1, is KAGVTQTPRYLIKTRGQQVTLSCSPISGHRSVSWYQQTPGQGLQFLFEYFSETQRNKGNFPGRFSGRQFSNSRSEMNVSTLELGDSALYLCASSLAGTPYNEQFFGPGTRLTVL.

This clonotype was recorded at least ten times. V usage is TRBV12-3 or TRBV12-4 and J usage is TRBJ2-7, with D perhaps being TRBD1 or TRBD2 (6 bases each). CDR3 length: 15 residues. V lost 3 bases and J 2 bases, leaving 14 bases between the germline ends. Here the CDR3 DNA reads TGTGCCAGCAGTTTCGGGTGGGGGGCGCCCTACGAGCAGTACTTC. Protein product: CASSFGWGAPYEQYF.

In this sample, this clonotype turned up many times. J is TRBJ2-1 and V is TRBV6-1; 7 bases are shared with TRBD1. This CDR3 has 15 amino acids. V lost 5 bases and J lost 2; bases outside the gene matches: 6. Germline-derived CDR1 and CDR2 are MNHNS and SASEGT. The CDR3 region has the DNA TGTGCCAGCAGTCCCGACAGGGACCCCTACAATGAGCAGTTCTTC. As protein: CASSPDRDPYNEQFF.

This chain joins TRBV20-1 and TRBJ2-5; 7 positions agree with TRBD2. Germline loops: CDR1 DFQATT, CDR2 SNEGSKA (reference sequence). CDR3 length: 17 amino acids. V lost 5 bases to trimming and J lost 4 bases; unmatched junction nucleotides: 19. The CDR3 DNA sequence: TGCAGTGCTCGAGGGCGGGGGAGAGTAACGGCACGAGAGACCCAGTACTTC. As protein: CSARGRGRVTARETQYF.